The TCR beta chain described here comes from a study of blood T cell repertoires in COVID-19 (dated by TCRdb to the early 2020s). Some background on the complete study: Samples from collaborators originated in the United States, Italy and Spain and spanned both the acute and convalescent phases of COVID-19. The prospective study material was composed of cDNA or gDNA derived from T cells, B-cell-depleted T cells, or PBMCs. Subjects who had been exposed to COVID-19, were actively infected with it, or had recovered from it provided the deeply sampled blood TCRbeta repertoires that made up the dataset. The repertoires were made available in a free public database intended to serve as a resource for research on the immune response to SARS-CoV-2. Samples were obtained from the ongoing ImmuneRACE study (first 160 participants) and from 1,254 subjects provided by 6 global collaborators. A de-identified subject ID, COVID-19 status, age in years and sex were almost always included in the sample metadata. Where available, HLA class I and class II types were obtained from metadata supplied by the sample provider rather than from assay-based typing.

A note on this clone: It lacks a known antigen. Base qualities were left out, and no much larger clone turns up one base away.

Whole blood was collected in K2EDTA tubes by collaborating institutions according to the institutions' own protocols. For TCRbeta analysis, collaborators shipped samples as frozen whole blood, isolated PBMCs, or DNA extracted from either of those sample types. The CDR3 starts with the cysteine, ends with the phenylalanine, and has 11 residues. The kept DNA is CDR3 alone, 33 bases in frame from the first base. For CDR1 and CDR2, the germline V gene lists SGHAT and FQNNGV. A distance of 7 bases separates the germline ends of V and J, which lose 5 bases and 6 bases respectively. Results and caveats for the whole study, not just this receptor: The quantity of clinical and demographic metadata differed by source and by participant and was supplied without curation.

The immunoSEQ Assay, a bias-controlled multiplex PCR, was used to amplify TCRbeta CDR3 regions from genomic DNA. Per the authors' processing: The number of nucleated cells in each sample was estimated by amplification of reference gene primers within the assay. To quantify the absolute abundance of each unique TCRbeta CDR3 rearrangement, sequence reads were collapsed and filtered. For each sample, productive Simpson clonality was calculated as the square root of Simpson's diversity index over productive rearrangements. TCRdb's version of the immuneACCESS table is confined to in-frame rearrangements and falls short of the full clone set. An unresolved V gene accounts for under half of the shortfall where checked; the remainder is of unknown origin. That table supplies the V and J calls and clone size; D and trimming were determined from the DNA. Within this sample are 110,000 to 150,000 clones, with approximately 80% of them counted one time only. The ten largest clones take up about 40% of the sample.

The sample taken for sequencing was peripheral blood. The rearranged chain carries TRBV11-2 and TRBJ1-1; a confident D gene designation cannot be given. This TCR was sampled from a human donor in a cohort sampled during active COVID-19. The DNA sequence is given as TGTGCCAGCAGCCTACTAGCTGAAGCTTTCTTT. Its translation reads: CASSLLAEAFF.